This T cell receptor (beta chain) was obtained from a study of cytomegalovirus exposure and HLA in healthy donors. The germline V gene has CDR1 MDHEN and CDR2 SYDVKM. Trimming cost V 2 bases and J 0 bases; bases outside gene matches: 5. The CDR3 sequence is 18 residues long. The PCR ran on 60 Vbeta and 13 Jbeta primers. Sequencing used immunoSEQ multiplex PCR; TCRdb keeps in-frame clones, though not all of them. The data contain 90,000 to 95,000 clones, around 81% of them seen just once; the ten biggest clones take up 0.57%. Sample: PBMCs. V usage is TRBV28 and J usage is TRBJ2-3, with TRBD2 matching over 13 bases. This TCR came from a man in his thirties or forties in good health and CMV-seronegative. Here the CDR3 DNA reads TGTGCCAGCAGTTTAATGACTAGCGGGAGGCCAAGCACAGATACGCAGTATTTT. This gives the protein CASSLMTSGRPSTDTQYF. Full variable domain (outside the CDR3, taken from reference TRBV28 and TRBJ2-3): DVKVTQSSRYLVKRTGEKVFLECVQDMDHENMFWYRQDPGLGLRLIYFSYDVKMKEKGDIPEGYSVSREKKERFSLILESASTNQTSMYLCASSLMTSGRPSTDTQYFGPGTRLTVL.